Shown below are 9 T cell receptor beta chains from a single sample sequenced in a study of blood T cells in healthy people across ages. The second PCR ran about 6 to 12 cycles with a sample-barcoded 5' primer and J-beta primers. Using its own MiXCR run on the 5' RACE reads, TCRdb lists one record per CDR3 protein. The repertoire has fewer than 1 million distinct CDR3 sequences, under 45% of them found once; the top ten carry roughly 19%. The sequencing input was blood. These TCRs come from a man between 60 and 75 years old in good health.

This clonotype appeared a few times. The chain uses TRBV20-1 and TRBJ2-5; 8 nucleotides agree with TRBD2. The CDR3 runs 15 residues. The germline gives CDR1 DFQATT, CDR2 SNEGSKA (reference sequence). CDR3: CSTIGVAGFQETQYF. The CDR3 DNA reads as TGCAGCACTATCGGGGTAGCGGGGTTCCAAGAGACCCAGTACTTC.

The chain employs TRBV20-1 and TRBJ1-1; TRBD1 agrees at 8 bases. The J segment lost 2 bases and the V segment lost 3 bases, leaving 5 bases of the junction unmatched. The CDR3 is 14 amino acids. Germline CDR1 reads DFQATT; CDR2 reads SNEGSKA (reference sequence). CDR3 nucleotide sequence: TGCAGTGCTAGCAGAGGACAGGGCAACACTGAAGCTTTCTTT. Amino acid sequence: CSASRGQGNTEAFF.

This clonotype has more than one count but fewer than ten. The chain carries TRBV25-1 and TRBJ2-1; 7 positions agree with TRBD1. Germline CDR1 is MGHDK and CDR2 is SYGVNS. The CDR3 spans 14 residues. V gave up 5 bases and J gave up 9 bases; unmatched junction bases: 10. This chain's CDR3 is CASSSRGGPSEQFF. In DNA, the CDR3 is TGTGCCAGCAGTTCCCGAGGGGGCCCAAGTGAGCAGTTCTTC.

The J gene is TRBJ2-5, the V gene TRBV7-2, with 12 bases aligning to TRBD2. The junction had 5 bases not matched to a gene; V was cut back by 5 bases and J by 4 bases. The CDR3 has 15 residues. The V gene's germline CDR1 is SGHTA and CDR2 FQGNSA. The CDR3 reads CASSTQTSGGETQYF. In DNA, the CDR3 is TGTGCCAGCAGCACCCAGACTAGCGGGGGAGAGACCCAGTACTTC.

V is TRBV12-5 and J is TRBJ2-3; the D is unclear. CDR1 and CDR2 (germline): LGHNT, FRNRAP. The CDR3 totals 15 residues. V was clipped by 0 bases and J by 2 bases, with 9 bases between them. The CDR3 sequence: CASGLVLGDTDTQYF. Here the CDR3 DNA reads TGTGCTAGTGGTTTGGTACTGGGCGACACAGATACGCAGTATTTT.

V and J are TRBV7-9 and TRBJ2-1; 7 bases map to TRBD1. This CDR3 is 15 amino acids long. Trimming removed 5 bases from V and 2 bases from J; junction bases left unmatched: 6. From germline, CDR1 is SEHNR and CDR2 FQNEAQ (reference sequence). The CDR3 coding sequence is TGTGCCAGCAGCCAACGACAGGGACCCTACAATGAGCAGTTCTTC. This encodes CASSQRQGPYNEQFF.

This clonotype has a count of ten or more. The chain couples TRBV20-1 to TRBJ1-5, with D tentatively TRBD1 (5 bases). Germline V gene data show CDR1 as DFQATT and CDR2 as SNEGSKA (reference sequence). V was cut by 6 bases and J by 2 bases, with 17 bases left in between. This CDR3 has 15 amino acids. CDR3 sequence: CSAKPWGVGNQPQHF. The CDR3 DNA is TGCAGTGCCAAACCTTGGGGCGTTGGCAATCAGCCCCAGCATTTT.

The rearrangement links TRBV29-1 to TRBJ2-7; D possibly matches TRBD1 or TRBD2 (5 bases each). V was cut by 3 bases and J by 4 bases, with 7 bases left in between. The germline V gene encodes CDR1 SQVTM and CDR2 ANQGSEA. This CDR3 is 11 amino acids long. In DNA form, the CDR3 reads TGCAGCGTTGACTGGGGGTACGAGCAGTACTTC. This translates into CSVDWGYEQYF.

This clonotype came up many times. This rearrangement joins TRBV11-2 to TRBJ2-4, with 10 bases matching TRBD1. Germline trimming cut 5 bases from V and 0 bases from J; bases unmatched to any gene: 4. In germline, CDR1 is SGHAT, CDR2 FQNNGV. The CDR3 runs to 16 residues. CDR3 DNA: TGTGCCAGCAGCGAGGACAGGGGGAAAGCCAAAAACATTCAGTACTTC. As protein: CASSEDRGKAKNIQYF.